This is a list of T cell receptor beta chains from one sample in a study of a mutant IDH1 vaccine in newly diagnosed glioma. The antigens these receptors bind are not known. The repertoire was sequenced with immunoSEQ multiplex PCR; TCRdb's copy has only in-frame clones and lacks some. Of some 130,000 clones listed, around three quarters were seen once; the top ten hold around 5.5%. This material consisted of PBMCs, taken from a glioma patient whose treatment included an IDH1 peptide vaccine. These receptors were collected from a man in his forties with glioma. Both conserved end residues are part of each CDR3. Each record gives: clone size, D gene, J gene, V gene, CDR3 protein, CDR3 DNA. The D gene is left open where the match is weak. Size tells how often a clone was seen (once, few, many) or the class of an expanded clone, and some rows leave it out.

NA	NA	TRBJ1-5	TRBV19	CASRRSGLAGISNQPQHF	TGTGCCAGTAGACGGTCAGGGTTGGCTGGGATTAGCAATCAGCCCCAGCATTTT
once	TRBD1	TRBJ2-3	TRBV5-1	CASRIRTGERTDTQYF	TGCGCCAGCAGAATACGGACAGGGGAGAGGACAGATACGCAGTATTTT
NA	TRBD2	TRBJ2-7	TRBV18	CASSPWESGTSYEQYF	TGTGCCAGCTCACCGTGGGAGAGCGGGACCTCCTACGAGCAGTACTTC
NA	NA	TRBJ1-2	TRBV10-2	CASSESGRYGYTF	TGCGCCAGCAGTGAGTCAGGGCGCTATGGCTACACCTTC
NA	TRBD2	TRBJ2-1	TRBV19	CASSIDKSGRSYNEQFF	TGTGCCAGTAGTATAGATAAGAGCGGGAGATCATACAATGAGCAGTTCTTC
NA	TRBD2	TRBJ2-1	TRBV7-2	CASSPLGLAENEQFF	TGTGCCAGCAGCCCCCTTGGACTAGCGGAAAATGAGCAGTTCTTC
few	NA	TRBJ1-1	TRBV6-5	CASSLEGIVSEAFF	TGTGCCAGCAGTTTGGAGGGGATAGTGTCTGAAGCTTTCTTT
NA	TRBD1	TRBJ1-5	TRBV9	CASSVEGQVGGNQPQHF	TGTGCCAGCAGCGTAGAAGGACAGGTAGGGGGGAATCAGCCCCAGCATTTT
NA	NA	TRBJ1-5	TRBV7-6	CASSLAHRENPQHF	TGTGCCAGCAGCTTAGCGCACAGGGAAAATCCCCAGCATTTT
NA	NA	TRBJ2-3	TRBV11-1	CASSLVSSTDTQYF	TGTGCCAGCAGCTTAGTGTCCAGCACAGATACGCAGTATTTT
NA	NA	TRBJ2-2	TRBV6-5	CASSLGPGSGELFF	TGTGCCAGCAGTCTAGGTCCCGGGAGCGGGGAGCTGTTTTTT
once	TRBD2	TRBJ2-7	TRBV5-1	CASSLQGLAAYEQYF	TGCGCCAGCAGCTTACAGGGACTAGCGGCCTACGAGCAGTACTTC
NA	NA	TRBJ2-7	TRBV5-4	CASSLDAVTWGRYEQYF	TGTGCCAGCAGCTTGGACGCCGTCACTTGGGGCAGATACGAGCAGTACTTC
NA	NA	TRBJ2-7	TRBV6-1	CASSERLGGVEQYF	TGTGCCAGCAGTGAACGGCTCGGGGGCGTGGAGCAGTACTTC
NA	NA	TRBJ1-6	TRBV4-1	CASSQRDDNSPLHF	TGCGCCAGCAGCCAGAGGGACGATAATTCACCCCTCCACTTT
NA	NA	TRBJ2-5	TRBV7-9	CASSLTPGRRETQYF	TGTGCCAGCAGCTTAACACCCGGTAGGCGAGAGACCCAGTACTTC